This entry concerns a single TCR beta chain. Its target is unknown. This sample was taken from a study of cytomegalovirus exposure and HLA in healthy donors. Overall study: Of some 400 genotyped donors, roughly 76% grouped in the Caucasian-associated ancestry cluster.

In the PCR, 60 Vbeta and 13 Jbeta primers were used. Assay used: immunoSEQ multiplex PCR; TCRdb lists only in-frame clones, some missing. The sample shows about 190,000 clones, 80% to 85% of them seen only once. Deletions cut 4 bases from V and 0 bases from J, with 13 bases between. The germline gives CDR1 SQVTM, CDR2 ANQGSEA. The CDR3 loop spans 16 amino acids. Study-level findings and limits: Some V segments (TRBV6-2 and TRBV6-3 among them) were excluded as indistinguishable.

The rearrangement joins TRBV29-1 to TRBJ2-6; TRBD1 is a possible D gene (6 bases). The sequenced sample consisted of PBMCs. The receptor's source is a middle-aged man in good health and CMV-seropositive. CDR3 protein: CSVVGHMPSGANVLTF. The CDR3 nucleotides are TGCAGCGTTGTGGGACATATGCCCTCTGGGGCCAACGTCCTGACTTTC.